Sequencing of this TCR beta chain was carried out in a study of T cells in Graves' hyperthyroidism and ophthalmopathy. For the study at large: Pretreatment peripheral blood was obtained at initial diagnosis. Study-wide points: Most thyroid clonotypes that were expanded above 0.001 also turned up in blood.

Germline V gives CDR1 MDHEN, CDR2 SYDVKM. V lost 7 bases to trimming and J lost 1 base, with 9 bases between them. The CDR3 consists of 13 residues. Concerning this clonotype: Its antigen remains unidentified.

Authors of the study amplified TCR beta CDR3 regions from RNA transcripts. In the first-round RT-PCR of the TCR CDR3, the HTBI primer set was used. In TCRdb, the multiplex PCR reads were re-called with MiXCR into one record per CDR3 protein. The sample contains hundreds of thousands of distinct CDR3 sequences, less than 25% of which appear only once. Material for sequencing was blood. The chain joins TRBV28 to TRBJ2-3; no clear D. The receptor was derived from a woman between 25 and 40 years old with Graves' ophthalmopathy. CDR3 protein: CASTRAGTDTQYF. The CDR3 bases are TGTGCCAGCACACGGGCCGGCACAGATACGCAGTATTTT.